This TCR beta chain stems from a study of blood T cell repertoires in COVID-19 (dated by TCRdb to the early 2020s). For context, the study as a whole: Collaborator samples came from the United States, Italy and Spain and covered acute and convalescent phases of COVID-19. Samples were obtained from the ongoing ImmuneRACE study (first 160 participants) and from some 1,200 subjects provided by 6 global collaborators. The dataset comprised deeply sampled blood TCRbeta repertoires from subjects exposed to, actively infected with, or recovered from COVID-19. The prospective study material was composed of cDNA or gDNA derived from T cells, B-cell-depleted T cells, or PBMCs. A freely available public database, intended as a resource for researchers studying the immune response to SARS-CoV-2, is where the repertoires were released. Where available, HLA class I and class II types were taken from metadata supplied by the sample provider and were not determined by assay-based typing. The sample metadata nearly always contained a de-identified subject ID, COVID-19 status, age in years and sex. Beyond this particular receptor, the publication reports: Clinical and demographic metadata were provided uncurated, with the amount varying by source and participant.

The germline V end is reduced by 1 base and the J end by 5 bases; junction bases left unmatched: 8. CDR1 and CDR2 were assigned from the germline V gene as SGDLS and YYNGEE. From cysteine to phenylalanine, the CDR3 is 17 amino acids long. Kept here is only the CDR3 DNA, which spans 51 bases and is read in frame from base 1. Collaborating institutions collected whole blood in K2EDTA tubes following their own protocols. For TCRbeta analysis, collaborator samples were shipped as frozen whole blood, as isolated PBMCs, or as DNA extracted from either sample type. As to this clone: The antigen it recognizes is unknown. No clone much larger than this one lies a single base away; base qualities are absent.

The immunoSEQ Assay, a bias-controlled multiplex PCR, was used to amplify TCRbeta CDR3 regions from genomic DNA. Turning to the authors' computational methods: Nucleated cell counts per sample were estimated from amplification of reference gene primers within the assay. To quantify the absolute abundance of each unique TCRbeta CDR3 rearrangement, sequence reads were collapsed and filtered. For each sample, productive Simpson clonality was calculated as the square root of Simpson's diversity index across productive rearrangements. Held by TCRdb, this immuneACCESS table contains in-frame sequences only and omits some clones. Under half of the omission traces to an unresolved V gene where checked; the cause of the rest is unknown. That table supplies the V and J calls and clone size; D and trimming were determined from the DNA. Across this sample there are a few hundred thousand clones, with 83% seen only once. The ten largest clones add up to about 7.4% of the sample.

In this chain, TRBV9 is recombined with TRBJ2-2, with 10 bases aligning to TRBD2. The TCR originated in a woman in her 50s with acute or convalescent COVID-19. The specimen sequenced was peripheral blood. The nucleotide sequence is TGTGCCAGCAGCGTATCTAGCGGGGGCGCGGGAACCGGGGAGCTGTTTTTT. Translated, it gives CASSVSSGGAGTGELFF.